The 23 T cell receptor beta chains listed next were all sequenced from one sample in a study of human T cells and chemical hapten exposure. TCRdb passed the RACE reads through MiXCR, listing each CDR3 protein once. Seen here are some 400,000 distinct CDR3 sequences, 5.1% observed once, and the top ten hold roughly 2.6%. The time point denotes: pre-sensitization, week 0. Sample treatment: therapeutic diphenylcyclopropenone sensitization with weekly scalp DPC. Specimen: whole blood, collected in connection with sensitization to the hapten diphenylcyclopropenone (DPC). The receptors originated from a woman aged 45-65 years with alopecia areata. Some clones in this sample may be carry-over from other donors' samples.

This clonotype was detected only a few times. This chain joins TRBV10-3 and TRBJ1-6; 8 positions match TRBD1. From germline, CDR1 is ENHRY and CDR2 SYGVKD. V was clipped by 2 bases and J by 5 bases; unmatched bases: 5. The CDR3 covers 16 residues. CDR3 DNA: TGTGCCATCAGTGAGATGGGGGGACAGGATAATTCACCCCTCCACTTT. This gives the protein CAISEMGGQDNSPLHF.

This clonotype has ten or more counts. This rearrangement joins TRBV27 to TRBJ2-1, with D possibly being TRBD1 (6 bases). Germline V gene lookup returns CDR1 MNHEY and CDR2 SMNVEV (reference sequence). The CDR3 has 14 residues. Trimming took off 2 bases at V and 4 bases at J, with 9 bases between the two ends. CDR3 amino acids: CASSLRQAYNEQFF. The CDR3 DNA follows: TGTGCCAGCAGTTTACGACAGGCATACAATGAGCAGTTCTTC.

The table lists this clonotype with many counts. The chain has TRBV7-6 and TRBJ2-1, with 7 bases fitting TRBD2. The CDR3 extends over 15 amino acids. Per germline, CDR1 SGHVS and CDR2 FNYEAQ. The V segment lost 7 bases and the J segment 4 bases; nucleotides outside the gene matches: 10. Written as DNA, the CDR3 is TGTGCCAGCAACCCGCAGGGAGGGCAATACAATGAGCAGTTCTTC. Its protein is CASNPQGGQYNEQFF.

In this sample, this clonotype turned up a few times. This chain connects TRBV6-1 to TRBJ1-2; D gene unclear. The V and J ends lost 3 bases and 4 bases respectively, with 12 bases between them. The CDR3 consists of 14 residues. Per the germline V gene, CDR1 is MNHNS and CDR2 is SASEGT. The CDR3 DNA sequence: TGTGCCAGCAGTGAGGGCAGGAGTCTCTATGGCTACACCTTC. Protein: CASSEGRSLYGYTF.

This clonotype appeared a few times. The chain carries TRBV6-1 and TRBJ2-3; D may be TRBD1 (6 bases). Germline V gene sequence: CDR1 MNHNS, CDR2 SASEGT. V was pared by 1 base and J by 2 bases, with 10 bases between. The CDR3 extends over 15 amino acids. CDR3 protein: CASSEGWGPTDTQYF. Here the CDR3 DNA reads TGTGCCAGCAGTGAAGGTTGGGGGCCCACAGATACGCAGTATTTT.

The rearrangement joins TRBV2 to TRBJ2-3; D not resolved. This CDR3 has 14 amino acids. The germline CDR1 and CDR2 sequences are SNHLY and FYNNEI. V lost 6 bases, J lost 0 bases, and 10 bases lay in between. CDR3 residues: CASRRTLSTDTQYF. CDR3 DNA sequence: TGTGCCAGCAGACGGACGCTTAGCACAGATACGCAGTATTTT.

The CDR3 here is CSAPDRGRWVNTEAFF. CDR3 bases: TGCAGTGCCCCAGACAGGGGGCGATGGGTGAACACTGAAGCTTTCTTT. V gene TRBV20-1 combines with J gene TRBJ1-1; 10 bases are shared with TRBD1. This CDR3 comprises 16 residues. Germline V gene data show CDR1 as DFQATT and CDR2 as SNEGSKA (reference sequence). Trimming removed 6 bases from V and 0 bases from J; junction bases left unmatched: 10.

This clonotype was counted only a few times. J is TRBJ1-4 and V is TRBV13; D is unclear. The germline gives CDR1 PRHDT, CDR2 FYEKMQ (reference sequence). Between the trimmed V and J ends, which lost 4 bases and 3 bases, there was a span of 15 bases. CDR3 length equals 16 residues. This chain's CDR3 is CASSSTPGRSNEKLFF. In DNA form, the CDR3 reads TGTGCCAGCAGCTCGACCCCCGGGCGGTCTAATGAAAAACTGTTTTTT.

This clonotype was counted ten times or more. The J gene is TRBJ1-6, the V gene TRBV3-1, with 11 bases identical to TRBD1. Per the germline V gene, CDR1 is LGHDT and CDR2 is YNNKEL (reference sequence). CDR3 size: 16 residues. J was trimmed by 10 bases and V by 2 bases; bases with no gene match: 7. The DNA of the CDR3 is TGTGCCAGCAGCCAACAAGGGACAGGGGGATTCTCACCCCTCCACTTT. Protein product: CASSQQGTGGFSPLHF.

This clonotype was counted only a few times. V is TRBV12-3 or TRBV12-4 and J is TRBJ2-5; maybe TRBD2 (7 bases). This CDR3 contains 13 residues. V was pared by 3 bases and J by 4 bases, with 9 bases between. In DNA, the CDR3 is TGTGCCAGCAGTTTGAGGGGGGGAGAGACCCAGTACTTC. Translation: CASSLRGGETQYF.

This clonotype was seen ten or more times. The chain combines TRBV12-3 or TRBV12-4 with TRBJ2-3; tentatively, D is TRBD1 or TRBD2 (5 bases each). The CDR3 extends over 12 amino acids. Trimming removed 8 bases at V and 0 bases at J, with 6 bases between. The CDR3 loop is CASWDSTDTQYF. The CDR3 DNA is TGTGCCAGCTGGGACAGCACAGATACGCAGTATTTT.

This sequence joins TRBV9 and TRBJ1-2; D remains ambiguous. Germline V gene data show CDR1 as SGDLS and CDR2 as YYNGEE. The ends were cut back, 7 bases at V and 4 bases at J, with 17 bases in the middle. This CDR3 has 14 residues. CDR3 in amino acids: CASLRGVGGYGYTF. The CDR3 bases are TGTGCCAGCCTTCGTGGGGTCGGCGGCTATGGCTACACCTTC. Full variable domain (rest looked up from reference TRBV9 and TRBJ1-2): DSGVTQTPKHLITATGQRVTLRCSPRSGDLSVYWYQQSLDQGLQFLIQYYNGEERAKGNILERFSAQQFPDLHSELNLSSLELGDSALYFCASLRGVGGYGYTFGSGTRLTVV.

In DNA, the CDR3 is TGTGCCAGCAGCCCGGACTTCCGCTGGCACGAGCAGTACTTC. This gives the protein CASSPDFRWHEQYF. This chain links TRBV7-2 with TRBJ2-7, with a tentative D call TRBD2 (5 bases). The CDR3 is made up of 14 amino acids. The V end was cut by 5 bases, the J end by 5 bases, with 16 bases between. Germline-derived CDR1 and CDR2 are SGHTA and FQGNSA.

The chain recombines TRBV29-1 with TRBJ2-3; possibly TRBD1 for D (5 bases). The CDR3 covers 13 residues. Trimming pared 4 bases from V and 2 bases from J, leaving 10 bases between. The germline CDR1 and CDR2 sequences are SQVTM and ANQGSEA. The DNA of the CDR3 is TGCAGCGTTGGACAGCTCTTCACAGATACGCAGTATTTT. This translates into CSVGQLFTDTQYF.

At least ten counts were recorded for this clonotype. V usage is TRBV29-1 and J usage is TRBJ2-3; D gene unclear. Trimming cost V 6 bases and J 0 bases, with 10 bases left between them. The CDR3 spans 13 residues. CDR1 is SQVTM and CDR2 is ANQGSEA in the germline V gene. The CDR3 protein is CSVALTSTDTQYF. The CDR3 nucleotides read TGCAGCGTCGCCCTGACTAGCACAGATACGCAGTATTTT.

This clonotype was detected ten times or more. J is TRBJ2-7 and V is TRBV20-1, with unresolved D. Between the trimmed V and J ends, which lost 3 bases and 4 bases, there was a span of 10 bases. This CDR3 is built from 12 residues. In germline, CDR1 is DFQATT, CDR2 SNEGSKA (reference sequence). In DNA form, the CDR3 reads TGCAGTGCTAGGCCTGAACTGTACGAGCAGTACTTC. This sequence encodes CSARPELYEQYF.

The sample holds many counts of this clonotype. V gene TRBV9 combines with J gene TRBJ2-7, with 8 bases that match TRBD2. With 2 bases clipped from V and 5 bases from J, the junction kept 6 bases outside the gene matches. CDR1 is SGDLS, CDR2 YYNGEE, per germline. This CDR3 has 14 residues. The CDR3 DNA follows: TGTGCCAGCAGCGTCGGGTCGGGAGGGGACGAGCAGTACTTC. Protein sequence: CASSVGSGGDEQYF.

This clonotype was counted between two and nine times. This chain uses TRBV29-1 with TRBJ2-2; a weak D match, TRBD2 (6 bases). This CDR3 region has 19 residues. V lost 0 bases, J lost 7 bases, and 27 bases lay in between. Germline V gene data show CDR1 as SQVTM and CDR2 as ANQGSEA. CDR3 amino acids: CSVEEGGNTQYGMRGELFF. CDR3 nucleotide sequence: TGCAGCGTTGAAGAGGGGGGTAATACCCAGTACGGTATGCGCGGGGAGCTGTTTTTT.

The J gene is TRBJ1-2, the V gene TRBV4-2; D call uncertain. V lost 1 base, J lost 2 bases, and 14 bases lay in between. The CDR3 has 16 amino acids. CDR1 is LGHNA, CDR2 YNFKEQ, per germline. The CDR3 spells CASSQAVGQENYGYTF. The CDR3 region has the DNA TGTGCCAGCAGCCAAGCAGTCGGGCAGGAGAACTATGGCTACACCTTC.

This clonotype was seen at least ten times. The chain couples TRBV14 to TRBJ2-7; 7 bases agree with TRBD2. This CDR3 comprises 13 residues. The trim removed 2 bases at V and 6 bases at J, leaving 4 bases unmatched. In germline, CDR1 is SGHDN, CDR2 FVKESK. The CDR3 spells CASSQLGLGEQYF. The CDR3 nucleotides are TGTGCCAGCAGCCAATTAGGACTAGGCGAGCAGTACTTC.

Comments on this clonotype: Since a much larger clone is just one base distant, this may be a read error. The CDR3 DNA sequence: TGTACCAGCAGCCCGGGAAGTGGGGGCAATGAGCAGTTCTTC. Amino acid sequence: CTSSPGSGGNEQFF. The gene calls are TRBV9 and TRBJ2-1; either TRBD1 or TRBD2 may supply D (5 bases each). The CDR3 loop spans 14 amino acids. Germline CDR1 is SGDLS and CDR2 is YYNGEE.

This clonotype was seen ten or more times. The gene calls are TRBV29-1 and TRBJ2-2; tentatively, D is TRBD2 (5 bases). Germline CDR1 is SQVTM and CDR2 is ANQGSEA. Trimming cost V 6 bases and J 7 bases, with 12 bases left between them. This CDR3 is 12 amino acids long. CDR3 loop: CSVIPRGGELFF. DNA for the CDR3: TGCAGCGTAATCCCCCGGGGCGGGGAGCTGTTTTTT.

The chain joins TRBV6-5 to TRBJ2-3; unclear D gene. Trimming shortened V by 6 bases and J by 6 bases, and 13 bases separated the two germline ends. This CDR3 spans 13 amino acids. The germline gives CDR1 MNHEY, CDR2 SVGAGI. CDR3 nucleotide sequence: TGTGCCAGCAGCTCCCTTGCCGGGGATACGCAGTATTTT. The encoded protein is CASSSLAGDTQYF.